A selection of T cell receptor beta chains follows, all from one sample in a study of blood T cells in healthy people across ages. Via MiXCR, TCRdb re-called the 5' RACE reads, giving one row per CDR3 protein. The data show some 1.4 million distinct CDR3 sequences, approximately 42% seen once. Sequencing was done on a sample of blood. The receptor set was obtained from a woman aged 18-35 years in good health. Each CDR3 is given with its conserved first and last residue. A D gene is named only where the DNA matches it firmly. Size values are once, few and many counts, or a class for expanded clones, and some rows have none.

j_gene,abundance,v_gene,d_gene,CDR3nt,CDR3aa
TRBJ2-5,-,TRBV6-5,-,TGTGCCAGCAGTTATTCGAGCTTCAGGGGCATCCAAGAGACCCAGTACTTC,CASSYSSFRGIQETQYF
TRBJ2-5,few,TRBV12-3/TRBV12-4,-,TGTGCCAGCAGTTTAAAGGGTCAGCGGAACCAAGAGACCCAGTACTTC,CASSLKGQRNQETQYF
TRBJ2-7,-,TRBV6-5,-,TGTGCCAGCAGTTACTGGCAGGAGGGCTACGAGCAGTACTTC,CASSYWQEGYEQYF
TRBJ1-5,-,TRBV6-1,TRBD1,TGTGCCAGCAGCCCGGGACAGGGTGTCCCCCAGCCCCAGCATTTT,CASSPGQGVPQPQHF
TRBJ2-3,-,TRBV6-5,TRBD2,TGTGCCAGTAAACTAGCGGGGAGGGCAGATACGCAGTATTTT,CASKLAGRADTQYF
TRBJ2-1,-,TRBV27,-,TGTGCCAGCAGTGGAACTTCGTCGGGTATGCAGTTCTTC,CASSGTSSGMQFF
TRBJ1-1,-,TRBV11-2,TRBD1,TGCGCCAGCAGCATCGGACAGGGTTGGACTGAAGCTTTCTTT,CASSIGQGWTEAFF
TRBJ2-3,-,TRBV18,TRBD1,TGTGCCAGCTCACCACAGGTGGGACAGCAGCCCACAGATACGCAGTATTTT,CASSPQVGQQPTDTQYF
TRBJ1-2,-,TRBV28,TRBD1,TGTGCCAGCAGTCGGCCAGGGGGCGACTATGGCTACACCTTC,CASSRPGGDYGYTF
TRBJ2-7,few,TRBV5-1,-,TGCGCCAGCAGCTTGGCCAGCCAAGTCTACGAGCAGTACTTC,CASSLASQVYEQYF
TRBJ1-1,-,TRBV5-1,-,TGCGCCAGCAGCTTGCCATACCTTACAGGAGTGAACACTGAAGCTTTCTTT,CASSLPYLTGVNTEAFF
TRBJ2-1,-,TRBV12-3/TRBV12-4,TRBD1,TGTGCCAGCAGTTCTCGGGACAGCCACAATGAGCAGTTCTTC,CASSSRDSHNEQFF
TRBJ2-6,-,TRBV5-6,-,TGTGCCAGCAGCTTGGTTGGACTGCGGTCTGGGGCCAACGTCCTGACTTTC,CASSLVGLRSGANVLTF
TRBJ1-1,-,TRBV29-1,TRBD1,TGCAGCGTTTTCCGGACGATGACAGGGAGGTCGGTCACTGAAGCTTTCTTT,CSVFRTMTGRSVTEAFF